Each of the 17 T cell receptor beta chains below was sequenced from the same sample in a study of T cell responses to AZD1222 COVID-19 vaccine. Clones were read by immunoSEQ multiplex PCR, and TCRdb kept only the in-frame ones, dropping some. The sample has 85,000 to 120,000 clones, roughly 88% seen once. The sequences come from peripheral blood, collected on day 0 of AZD1222 vaccination. The receptors derive from an adult in good health.

J is TRBJ1-1 and V is TRBV30; D remains ambiguous. The CDR3 loop spans 12 amino acids. The V end lost 0 bases, the J end lost 6 bases, and 8 bases lay between the germline ends. Germline CDR1 GTSNPN, CDR2 SVGIG (reference sequence). CDR3 in DNA: TGTGCCTGGAGTGTTAATCGGGCTGAAGCTTTCTTT. Its translation is CAWSVNRAEAFF.

The chain joins TRBV19 to TRBJ1-2; a possible D gene is TRBD1 (5 bases). CDR1 LNHDA and CDR2 SQIVND come from the germline V gene (reference sequence). V was clipped by 3 bases and J by 0 bases, with 8 bases between them. CDR3 size: 14 residues. The CDR3 region has the DNA TGTGCCAGTAGTATGGGGGGGTCTAACTATGGCTACACCTTC. Protein: CASSMGGSNYGYTF.

By sample share, this clone is medium-sized (0.01 to 0.1%). The chain joins TRBV7-9 to TRBJ2-2; TRBD2 agrees at 14 bases. J gave up 3 bases and V 5 bases, and 8 bases lay outside the gene matches. Germline lookup yields CDR1 SEHNR and CDR2 FQNEAQ (reference sequence). This CDR3 is 18 amino acids long. CDR3 protein: CASSPGLAGGSHTGELFF. The CDR3 nucleotides read TGTGCCAGCAGCCCCGGACTAGCGGGAGGATCTCACACCGGGGAGCTGTTTTTT.

This clone has just one count. The genes are TRBV10-3 and TRBJ1-5; D is uncertain. The CDR3 sequence is 16 residues long. V dropped 0 bases and J dropped 1 base, with 10 bases sitting between them. Germline V lookup: CDR1 ENHRY, CDR2 SYGVKD. The CDR3 here is CAISESSTGSNQPQHF. In nucleotides, the CDR3 is TGTGCCATCAGTGAGTCTTCGACGGGCAGCAATCAGCCCCAGCATTTT.

This rearrangement joins TRBV7-3 to TRBJ2-3; possibly TRBD1 for D (6 bases). The CDR3 is made up of 14 amino acids. The V end lost 3 bases, the J end lost 1 base, and 8 bases lay between the germline ends. The germline V gene encodes CDR1 SGHTA and CDR2 FQGTGA. In DNA, the CDR3 is TGTGCCAGCAGCTTTGGGGGCCGCACAGATACGCAGTATTTT. This gives the protein CASSFGGRTDTQYF.

The rearrangement uses TRBV2 and TRBJ2-5, with D uncertain. Germline assignment: CDR1 SNHLY and CDR2 FYNNEI. V shed 6 bases and J shed 12 bases, with 20 bases lying between them. This CDR3 has 13 amino acids. The DNA of the CDR3 is TGTGCCAGCAGCGTTAAACTGACTGGCACGGAGTACTTC. Amino acid sequence: CASSVKLTGTEYF. The variable domain in full, completed from reference TRBV2 and TRBJ2-5, reads EPEVTQTPSHQVTQMGQEVILRCVPISNHLYFYWYRQILGQKVEFLVSFYNNEISEKSEIFDDQFSVERPDGSNFTLKIRSTKLEDSAMYFCASSVKLTGTEYFGPGTRLLVL.

The gene calls are TRBV4-3 and TRBJ1-4, with TRBD1 as a possible D gene (6 bases). The CDR3 sequence is 16 residues long. Trimming stripped 0 bases from V and 5 bases from J, with 13 bases between. Germline V CDR1 and CDR2: LGHNA, YSLEER. CDR3 sequence (DNA): TGCGCCAGCAGCCAAGAGGGGGGACATCCCAATGAAAAACTGTTTTTT. Its protein is CASSQEGGHPNEKLFF.

CDR3 loop: CASSQVNLNTEAFF. For the CDR3, the DNA is TGTGCCAGCAGCCAAGTTAACTTGAACACTGAAGCTTTCTTT. V and J are TRBV4-2 and TRBJ1-1; D not resolved. V was trimmed by 1 base and J by 0 bases, leaving 6 bases between them. CDR3 length: 14 amino acids. The germline CDR1 and CDR2 sequences are LGHNA and YNFKEQ.

This chain joins TRBV4-3 and TRBJ2-4, with D perhaps matching TRBD1 or TRBD2 (5 bases each). This CDR3 has 16 residues. The V gene lost 1 base and the J gene lost 2 bases, with 12 bases spanning the gap. Per germline, CDR1 LGHNA and CDR2 YSLEER. CDR3 residues: CASSQVWGISKNIQYF. The CDR3 DNA follows: TGCGCCAGCAGCCAAGTATGGGGGATTTCCAAAAACATTCAGTACTTC.

In its sample, this clone was seen a few times. The rearrangement joins TRBV7-9 to TRBJ1-5; D perhaps matches TRBD1 (5 bases). The ends were cut back, 6 bases at V and 2 bases at J, with 11 bases in the middle. Germline-derived CDR1 and CDR2 are SEHNR and FQNEAQ (reference sequence). The CDR3 covers 14 residues. CDR3 sequence reads: CASRGQGGNQPQHF. Here the CDR3 DNA reads TGTGCCAGCAGAGGGCAGGGAGGCAATCAGCCCCAGCATTTT.

The rearrangement uses TRBV5-8 and TRBJ2-1, with 16 positions matching TRBD2. V shed 3 bases and J 4 bases; nucleotides not matched to a gene: 4. This CDR3 is 17 amino acids long. The germline gives CDR1 SGHTS, CDR2 YDEGEE. DNA of the CDR3: TGTGCCAGCAGCTCCGGGACTAGCGGGAGGGTATACAATGAGCAGTTCTTC. Protein product: CASSSGTSGRVYNEQFF.

This rearrangement joins TRBV2 to TRBJ1-4; D is ambiguous. The germline V gene encodes CDR1 SNHLY and CDR2 FYNNEI. The V gene lost 2 bases and the J gene lost 7 bases, with 8 bases spanning the gap. This CDR3 has 13 amino acids. The CDR3 DNA sequence: TGTGCCAGCAGTGAATACGCTGGTGAAAAACTGTTTTTT. It yields the protein CASSEYAGEKLFF.

The chain uses TRBV6-5 and TRBJ1-5; D is ambiguous. V shed 6 bases and J shed 0 bases, with 6 bases lying between them. Germline V gene data show CDR1 as MNHEY and CDR2 as SVGAGI. There are 13 residues in the CDR3. CDR3 amino acids: CASRTDSNQPQHF. CDR3 bases: TGTGCCAGCAGGACCGATAGCAATCAGCCCCAGCATTTT.

The chain has TRBV2 and TRBJ2-1; tentatively, D is TRBD1 or TRBD2 (7 bases each). Trimming shortened V by 6 bases and J by 4 bases, and 16 bases separated the two germline ends. Per germline, CDR1 SNHLY and CDR2 FYNNEI. The CDR3 sequence is 15 residues long. DNA for the CDR3: TGTGCCAGCAGGAGTGGGAGGGACAGATACAATGAGCAGTTCTTC. Translated: CASRSGRDRYNEQFF.

The rearrangement uses TRBV3-1 (or the pseudogene TRBV3-2) and TRBJ2-1; tentative D call: TRBD2 (5 bases). CDR3 length: 13 residues. V gave up 5 bases and J gave up 5 bases, with 10 bases separating them. The germline V gene encodes CDR1 LGHDT and CDR2 YNNKEL (reference sequence). The chain's CDR3 is CASSVVGDNEQFF. The CDR3 coding sequence is TGTGCCAGCAGCGTCGTCGGGGACAATGAGCAGTTCTTC.

This chain joins TRBV15 and TRBJ1-1; 7 bases are a match to TRBD1. V lost 4 bases to trimming and J lost 5 bases; unmatched junction nucleotides: 7. This CDR3 spans 14 amino acids. The germline V gene encodes CDR1 LNHNV and CDR2 YYDKDF (reference sequence). In DNA form, the CDR3 reads TGTGCCACCAGCATAAACAGGGGAGGGACTGAAGCTTTCTTT. This encodes CATSINRGGTEAFF.

The chain employs TRBV11-1 and TRBJ2-6; D is ambiguous. The CDR3 totals 14 residues. The germline V gene encodes CDR1 SGHAT and CDR2 FQDESV (reference sequence). V shed 2 bases and J shed 1 base, with 3 bases lying between them. The CDR3 here is CASSLRSGANVLTF. CDR3 in DNA: TGTGCCAGCAGCTTAAGGTCTGGGGCCAACGTCCTGACTTTC.